Shown below are 30 T cell receptor beta chains from a single sample sequenced in a study of blood T cell repertoires in COVID-19. Clones were read by immunoSEQ multiplex PCR, and TCRdb kept only the in-frame ones, dropping some. The sample yields about 120,000 clones, about 90% seen once. Sequencing was done on a sample of peripheral blood. Receptor source: a woman between 65 and 79 years old with acute or convalescent COVID-19.

This chain connects TRBV5-1 to TRBJ1-1, with unresolved D. Germline lookup yields CDR1 SGHRS and CDR2 YFSETQ. The length of the CDR3 is 12 residues. With 2 bases removed from V and 8 bases from J, the gap between germline ends came to 10 bases. CDR3 in DNA: TGCGCCAGCAGCTTTGAGTCCCGGGAAGCTTTCTTT. Translation gives CASSFESREAFF. The whole variable domain, filled in from reference TRBV5-1 and TRBJ1-1, reads KAGVTQTPRYLIKTRGQQVTLSCSPISGHRSVSWYQQTPGQGLQFLFEYFSETQRNKGNFPGRFSGRQFSNSRSEMNVSTLELGDSALYLCASSFESREAFFGQGTRLTVV.

This chain uses TRBV19 with TRBJ1-3; no firm D call. V dropped 3 bases and J dropped 1 base, with 7 bases sitting between them. This CDR3 has 14 residues. In germline, CDR1 is LNHDA, CDR2 SQIVND (reference sequence). The CDR3 loop is CASSIARSGNTIYF. The DNA of the CDR3 is TGTGCCAGTAGTATCGCCAGGTCTGGAAACACCATATATTTT.

CDR3 loop: CASSLDRAPRYGYTF. CDR3 sequence (DNA): TGTGCCAGCAGCTTGGACAGGGCCCCTCGGTATGGCTACACCTTC. V and J are TRBV5-5 and TRBJ1-2, with D possibly being TRBD1 (6 bases). Germline loops: CDR1 SGHKS, CDR2 YYEKEE (reference sequence). Between the trimmed V and J ends, which lost 0 bases and 5 bases, there was a span of 14 bases. This CDR3 has 15 residues. Together with reference TRBV5-5 and TRBJ1-2, the CDR3 gives the full variable domain: DAGVTQSPTHLIKTRGQQVTLRCSPISGHKSVSWYQQVLGQGPQFIFQYYEKEERGRGNFPDRFSARQFPNYSSELNVNALLLGDSALYLCASSLDRAPRYGYTFGSGTRLTVV.

The chain combines TRBV30 with TRBJ1-4; perhaps TRBD1 as D (5 bases). Trimming removed 1 base at V and 10 bases at J, with 10 bases between. The CDR3 loop spans 12 amino acids. Looked up from germline, CDR1 is GTSNPN and CDR2 is SVGIG (reference sequence). This CDR3 reads CAWSGPGGKLFF. The CDR3, as DNA: TGTGCCTGGAGTGGTCCCGGGGGAAAACTGTTTTTT.

The V gene is TRBV23-1, the J gene TRBJ2-5; D is perhaps TRBD2 (6 bases). TRBV23-1 is sorted into the ORF group, with uncertain function. The CDR3 has 20 residues. V shed 1 base and J shed 3 bases, with 27 bases lying between them. The CDR3 spells CASSQLTGHTRRGGEETQYF. CDR3 DNA sequence: TGCGCCAGCAGTCAATTAACAGGACACACAAGGAGGGGTGGTGAAGAGACCCAGTACTTC.

The CDR3 is CASSPRTGLALNTGELFF. CDR3 sequence (DNA): TGTGCCAGCTCACCACGAACAGGGCTTGCGTTGAACACCGGGGAGCTGTTTTTT. This chain links TRBV18 with TRBJ2-2; a possible D gene is TRBD1 (6 bases). V shed 1 base and J shed 1 base, with 16 bases lying between them. CDR1 is KGHSH and CDR2 is LQKENI in the germline V gene. This CDR3 spans 18 amino acids. Full variable domain (outside the CDR3, taken from reference TRBV18 and TRBJ2-2): NAGVMQNPRHLVRRRGQEARLRCSPMKGHSHVYWYRQLPEEGLKFMVYLQKENIIDESGMPKERFSAEFPKEGPSILRIQQVVRGDSAAYFCASSPRTGLALNTGELFFGEGSRLTVL.

Concerning this clone: Additional DNA sequences in this sample encode the identical CDR3. This chain links TRBV5-4 with TRBJ2-7, with 10 bases aligning to TRBD1. Germline trimming cut 1 base from V and 5 bases from J; bases unmatched to any gene: 3. The CDR3 runs 14 residues. Germline V gene sequence: CDR1 SGHNT, CDR2 YYREEE (reference sequence). The CDR3 sequence is CASSLWDRGNEQYF. The CDR3 nucleotides read TGTGCCAGCAGCTTGTGGGACAGGGGTAACGAGCAGTACTTC.

The rearrangement uses TRBV29-1 and TRBJ1-2; D is uncertain. V dropped 4 bases and J dropped 2 bases, with 8 bases sitting between them. The CDR3 is made up of 12 amino acids. CDR1 and CDR2 (germline): SQVTM, ANQGSEA. CDR3 nucleotide sequence: TGCAGCGTTGTTGGCACAAACTATGGCTACACCTTC. Translated, it gives CSVVGTNYGYTF.

This clone was recorded only once. The chain joins TRBV27 to TRBJ1-1, with 9 bases that match TRBD1. J lost 2 bases, V lost 5 bases, and 9 bases had no gene match. The CDR3 covers 16 residues. Germline loops: CDR1 MNHEY, CDR2 SMNVEV (reference sequence). CDR3 sequence reads: CASSAYRGQRNTEAFF. Here the CDR3 DNA reads TGTGCCAGCAGTGCGTACAGGGGGCAGAGAAACACTGAAGCTTTCTTT.

This clone turned up a few times. The rearrangement links TRBV12-1 to TRBJ1-2. TRBV12-1 is labeled a pseudogene. CDR3 length: 15 amino acids. The CDR3 region has the DNA TGTGCCAGCAGCCCCCGGGGTGGCAGCCCCTATGGCTACACCTTC. This gives the protein CASSPRGGSPYGYTF.

The chain is built from TRBV7-6 and TRBJ2-7; D possibly corresponds to TRBD2 (7 bases). V was shortened by 4 bases and J by 6 bases, with 16 bases between the two germline ends. The CDR3 runs to 14 residues. Germline V gene sequence: CDR1 SGHVS, CDR2 FNYEAQ. The CDR3: CASSSRVGGAEQYF. CDR3 nucleotides: TGTGCCAGCAGCTCCAGGGTGGGGGGGGCCGAGCAGTACTTC.

This clone was seen only once. V usage is TRBV3-1 (or the pseudogene TRBV3-2) and J usage is TRBJ1-2; D not resolved. Trimming cost V 2 bases and J 6 bases, with 13 bases left between them. This CDR3 contains 14 residues. Germline values: CDR1 LGHDT, CDR2 YNNKEL (reference sequence). The CDR3 reads CASSQQRYQDGYTF. For the CDR3, the DNA is TGTGCCAGCAGCCAACAAAGGTATCAGGATGGCTACACCTTC.

This chain uses TRBV10-1 with TRBJ1-5; D remains ambiguous. The V gene lost 7 bases and the J gene lost 0 bases, with 16 bases spanning the gap. Germline assignment: CDR1 WNHNN and CDR2 SYGVQD (reference sequence). CDR3 length equals 16 residues. CDR3 loop: CASNRGKGYSNQPQHF. CDR3 coding DNA: TGCGCCAGCAACCGAGGGAAGGGATATAGCAATCAGCCCCAGCATTTT.

J is TRBJ2-7 and V is TRBV6-5; no clear D gene. The V end was cut by 7 bases, the J end by 0 bases, with 10 bases between. The V gene's germline CDR1 is MNHEY and CDR2 SVGAGI. The CDR3 runs 13 residues. The CDR3: CASTLGSSYEQYF. CDR3 nucleotides: TGTGCCAGCACCCTGGGCAGCTCCTACGAGCAGTACTTC.

The chain links TRBV18 to TRBJ1-5; D uncertain. V lost 3 bases, J lost 2 bases, and 17 bases lay in between. Per germline, CDR1 KGHSH and CDR2 LQKENI. The CDR3 extends over 17 amino acids. The CDR3: CASSPNLVVRGNQPQHF. The CDR3 DNA sequence: TGTGCCAGCTCACCCAATTTAGTGGTTCGTGGCAATCAGCCCCAGCATTTT.

This chain links TRBV4-1 with TRBJ2-1; 7 nucleotides line up with TRBD2. With V trimmed by 0 bases and J by 2 bases, 7 bases remained unmatched. CDR1 MGHRA and CDR2 YSYEKL come from the germline V gene. The CDR3 sequence is 17 residues long. Here the CDR3 DNA reads TGCGCCAGCAGCCAAGATCGGCTAGCGGTTCCCTACAATGAGCAGTTCTTC. Amino acids: CASSQDRLAVPYNEQFF.

The gene calls are TRBV2 and TRBJ1-1; D is undetermined. CDR1 and CDR2 from the germline V gene are SNHLY and FYNNEI. V lost 6 bases and J 11 bases, leaving 13 bases between the germline ends. This CDR3 has 11 amino acids. CDR3 nucleotide sequence: TGTGCCAGCAGAGACCGCGAGGGTGCTTTCTTT. Its translation: CASRDREGAFF.

Worth noting for this clone: Other DNA sequences within the sample encode an identical CDR3. The genes are TRBV29-1 and TRBJ2-2; D is undetermined. Germline CDR1 reads SQVTM; CDR2 reads ANQGSEA. V was trimmed by 4 bases and J by 2 bases, leaving 5 bases between them. This CDR3 is 12 amino acids long. The CDR3: CSVGLNTGELFF. In DNA, the CDR3 is TGCAGCGTTGGGCTCAACACCGGGGAGCTGTTTTTT.

V is TRBV12-3 or TRBV12-4 and J is TRBJ1-3; no firm D call. Trimming left V 5 bases short and J 10 bases short, with 12 bases between. This CDR3 has 12 residues. The CDR3 loop reads CASSPQRGTIYF. The CDR3 DNA is TGTGCCAGCAGTCCCCAACGAGGAACCATATATTTT.

The chain links TRBV12-3 or TRBV12-4 to TRBJ2-7; D ambiguous. This CDR3 spans 13 amino acids. Trimming took 3 bases from V and 1 from J, leaving 7 bases between them. CDR3 coding DNA: TGTGCCAGCAGTTTGCACAAGTCCTACGAGCAGTACTTC. Translation: CASSLHKSYEQYF.

The V call is TRBV14, the J call TRBJ2-7; a possible D gene is TRBD1 (5 bases). The germline gives CDR1 SGHDN, CDR2 FVKESK. The germline V and J ends were trimmed by 1 base and 0 bases, with 10 bases remaining between them. This CDR3 region has 15 residues. In DNA form, the CDR3 reads TGTGCCAGCAGCCAAGCTCAGGGCAACTCCTACGAGCAGTACTTC. This sequence encodes CASSQAQGNSYEQYF.

The rearrangement uses TRBV10-3 and TRBJ1-3, with D hard to call. Germline CDR1 ENHRY, CDR2 SYGVKD. Trimming pared 8 bases from V and 0 bases from J, leaving 8 bases between. There are 13 residues in the CDR3. The DNA for the CDR3 is TGTGCCATCGAGCGGGGCTCTGGAAACACCATATATTTT. This gives the protein CAIERGSGNTIYF.

This chain uses TRBV29-1 with TRBJ2-7, with TRBD2 matching 7 bases. Germline CDR1 SQVTM, CDR2 ANQGSEA. This CDR3 region has 14 residues. V shed 4 bases, J shed 2 bases, and the junction held 8 bases outside the gene matches. The CDR3 sequence: CSVARQGGTYEQYF. The CDR3 coding sequence is TGCAGCGTTGCTCGGCAGGGAGGGACCTACGAGCAGTACTTC.

The chain recombines TRBV7-9 with TRBJ1-3; 9 nucleotides align to TRBD1. The CDR3 contains 16 residues. Trimming took 5 bases from V and 4 from J; bases not matched to a gene: 9. The germline gives CDR1 SEHNR, CDR2 FQNEAQ (reference sequence). CDR3 sequence: CASSIHRGLVGNTIYF. Here the CDR3 DNA reads TGTGCCAGCAGCATTCACAGGGGGCTGGTCGGAAACACCATATATTTT.

The V gene is TRBV1, the J gene TRBJ2-3; the table's TRBD2 call for D was not verified on the DNA. TRBV1 is reported as a pseudogene. The CDR3 sequence is 13 residues long. CDR3 in DNA: TGCACCAGCAGGACTAGCGGGGGGGATACGCAGTATTTT. Protein sequence: CTSRTSGGDTQYF.

This chain uses TRBV18 with TRBJ1-2; tentative D call: TRBD1 (5 bases). V was pared by 5 bases and J by 5 bases, with 15 bases between. Germline CDR1 and CDR2: KGHSH and LQKENI. This CDR3 has 14 residues. The CDR3 DNA reads as TGTGCCAGCTCAGAGACAGCGTCCCAATATGGCTACACCTTC. It encodes CASSETASQYGYTF.

This clone was detected only a few times. This chain links TRBV28 with TRBJ2-3; 7 bases agree with TRBD2. Trimming took 4 bases from V and 3 from J; bases not matched to a gene: 4. The germline CDR1 and CDR2 sequences are MDHEN and SYDVKM. This CDR3 comprises 14 residues. Written as DNA, the CDR3 is TGTGCCAGCAGTTCCCCGGGGGGAACAGATACGCAGTATTTT. Translating gives CASSSPGGTDTQYF.

The chain carries TRBV6-5 and TRBJ2-7; 12 nucleotides line up with TRBD2. CDR1 and CDR2 (germline): MNHEY, SVGAGI. The CDR3 has 16 amino acids. V lost 0 bases, J lost 4 bases, and 4 bases stayed unmatched. The CDR3 region has the DNA TGTGCCAGCAGTTACTCCAGACTAGCGGGGGCGTACGAGCAGTACTTC. The encoded protein is CASSYSRLAGAYEQYF.

The rearrangement links TRBV6-5 to TRBJ2-7; tentative D call: TRBD1 (8 bases). CDR1 is MNHEY, CDR2 SVGAGI, per germline. V was trimmed by 4 bases and J by 0 bases, leaving 16 bases between them. This CDR3 is built from 16 residues. This chain's CDR3 is CASSSPSGTGSYEQYF. CDR3 nucleotides: TGTGCCAGCAGTTCCCCAAGCGGGACAGGCTCCTACGAGCAGTACTTC.

CDR3 sequence (DNA): TGTGCCAGCAGTGAAATGGGGGGAGGCTATGGCTACACCTTC. Translated, it gives CASSEMGGGYGYTF. The chain is built from TRBV6-1 and TRBJ1-2, with D tentatively TRBD1 (5 bases). There are 14 residues in the CDR3. V shed 2 bases and J shed 4 bases, with 11 bases lying between them. CDR1 and CDR2 (germline): MNHNS, SASEGT.